This is a list of T cell receptor beta chains from one sample in a study of shared clonotypes between healthy human individuals. Sequenced by immunoSEQ multiplex PCR; TCRdb stores in-frame clones only, minus some. The sample contains around 1,900,000 clones, just under 95% of which appear only once. Sequenced material: naive CD8+ T cells from PBMCs. These receptors were taken from a man aged 18 to 30 in good health. Some clones in this sample may be carry-over from other donors' samples. Both conserved end residues are part of each CDR3. A D gene is named only where the DNA matches it firmly. Where a row states a size, it is once, few, many or the class of an expanded clone; other rows omit it.

cdr3_length	clone_size	v_call	d_call	j_call	cdr3_nt	cdr3_aa
13	-	TRBV2	-	TRBJ1-2	TGTGCCAGCAACGGGTACCTCAACTATGGCTACACCTTC	CASNGYLNYGYTF
16	-	TRBV5-8	TRBD2	TRBJ2-7	TGTGCCAGCAGCCCCTTGCGGGGGACTAGCGGCTACGAGCAGTACTTC	CASSPLRGTSGYEQYF
16	-	TRBV29-1	TRBD2	TRBJ2-1	TGCAGCTCAAAAAGAGGGACTAGCAGGGATTGGGGTGAGCAGTTCTTC	CSSKRGTSRDWGEQFF
15	-	TRBV7-9	TRBD1	TRBJ2-7	TGTGCCAGCAGCGTTGGACAGGGCTCCTCCTACGAGCAGTACTTC	CASSVGQGSSYEQYF
13	-	TRBV27	-	TRBJ2-2	TGTGCCAGCAGAACCGGCTACACCGGGGAGCTGTTTTTT	CASRTGYTGELFF
17	-	TRBV27	TRBD2	TRBJ2-1	TGTGCCAGCAGTTTACTACAGCGGGAGGGAGTTGGGCATGAGCAGTTCTTC	CASSLLQREGVGHEQFF
16	-	TRBV7-8	-	TRBJ2-7	TGTGCCAGCAGCTTAGGAATGTGGCAGGGAGTCGTAGAGCAGTACTTC	CASSLGMWQGVVEQYF
12	-	TRBV28	-	TRBJ2-7	TGTGCCAGCAGTTTTGAGTTCTACGAGCAGTACTTC	CASSFEFYEQYF
11	-	TRBV11-2	-	TRBJ2-1	TGTGCCAGCAGCCAAAACAATGAGCAGTTCTTC	CASSQNNEQFF
14	-	TRBV7-9	-	TRBJ2-3	TGTGCCAGCAGGGCAGGGCAGCACCCAGATACGCAGTATTTT	CASRAGQHPDTQYF
14	-	TRBV2	-	TRBJ2-7	TGTGCCAGCATGTATAGGCCTTCCTCCTACGAGCAGTACTTC	CASMYRPSSYEQYF
20	-	TRBV6-4	-	TRBJ1-3	TGTGCCAGCAGTGACTCGACGGGGCGGGGGCCCCGGGGGTCTGGAAACACCATATATTTT	CASSDSTGRGPRGSGNTIYF
12	-	TRBV9	TRBD1	TRBJ1-1	TGTGCCAGCAGCGAGGGGACAGGAGAAGCTTTCTTT	CASSEGTGEAFF
14	-	TRBV27	-	TRBJ2-2	TGTGCCAGCAGTTTAACACAGGTGACCGGGGAGCTGTTTTTT	CASSLTQVTGELFF
15	-	TRBV7-8	-	TRBJ2-1	TGTGCCAGCAGCTTAAGTACGGGCCGCTACAATGAGCAGTTCTTC	CASSLSTGRYNEQFF
12	-	TRBV2	-	TRBJ2-4	TGTGCCAGCAGTCGGGAAGAAAACATTCAGTACTTC	CASSREENIQYF
17	once	TRBV5-1	-	TRBJ2-6	TGCGCCAGCAGCCTTCGGACAGACCTCTCTGGGGCCAACGTCCTGACTTTC	CASSLRTDLSGANVLTF
16	-	TRBV5-6	-	TRBJ2-4	TGTGCCAGCAGCTCTGCAACACCAATAGCCAAAAACATTCAGTACTTC	CASSSATPIAKNIQYF
17	-	TRBV7-9	-	TRBJ2-5	TGTGCCAGCAGCTTACTCGAGCGGGACATGGGACAAGAGACCCAGTACTTC	CASSLLERDMGQETQYF
14	-	TRBV19	-	TRBJ1-5	TGTGCCAGTAGTATTTACAGCCTCAATCAGCCCCAGCATTTT	CASSIYSLNQPQHF
14	-	TRBV4-1	-	TRBJ1-1	TGCGCCAGCTCCCCTGGGCCGGGGAACACTGAAGCTTTCTTT	CASSPGPGNTEAFF
12	-	TRBV5-6	TRBD2	TRBJ2-7	TGTGCCAGCAGTGCGGGGGCCTACGAGCAGTACTTC	CASSAGAYEQYF
15	-	TRBV28	-	TRBJ1-4	TGTGCCAGCAAGGGACACGCAACAACTAATGAAAAACTGTTTTTT	CASKGHATTNEKLFF
14	-	TRBV2	-	TRBJ1-5	TGTGCCAGCAGGACGGGGATTTCGAATCAGCCCCAGCATTTT	CASRTGISNQPQHF
16	-	TRBV27	TRBD2	TRBJ2-7	TGTGCCAGCAGCCTAGCCCTAGCGGGAGGGGGCTACGAGCAGTACTTC	CASSLALAGGGYEQYF
14	once	TRBV7-8	-	TRBJ2-7	TGTGCCAGCAGCCCAACAGGACGGGCCTACGAGCAGTACTTC	CASSPTGRAYEQYF
14	-	TRBV9	-	TRBJ2-2	TGTGCCAGCAGCGCCCGGGCCTCTGCGACCAAGCTGTTTTTT	CASSARASATKLFF
11	-	TRBV2	-	TRBJ1-3	TGTTCCAGCCGGTCTGGAAACACCATATATTTT	CSSRSGNTIYF
13	-	TRBV11-2	-	TRBJ2-1	TGTGCCAGCAGTCCCACAGGGAGGAATGAGCAGTTCTTC	CASSPTGRNEQFF
15	-	TRBV27	TRBD1	TRBJ2-1	TGTGCCAGCACCCCGACAGGGGTGTCCTACAATGAGCAGTTCTTC	CASTPTGVSYNEQFF
10	-	TRBV7-9	-	TRBJ2-1	TGTGCCAGCAGCAACAATGAGCAGTTCTTC	CASSNNEQFF
13	-	TRBV11-2	-	TRBJ2-1	TGTGCCAGCAGCTTAGCGGGGGACAATGAGCAGTTCTTC	CASSLAGDNEQFF
12	-	TRBV6-5	-	TRBJ2-1	TGTGCCAGCAGTTTTAACGGGAATGAGCAGTTCTTC	CASSFNGNEQFF
13	-	TRBV6-5	TRBD2	TRBJ2-7	TGTGCCAGCAGGAGAAGCGGGATCTACGAGCAGTACTTC	CASRRSGIYEQYF
13	-	TRBV13	-	TRBJ2-1	TGTGCCAGCAGCCCCGGGACCGACAATGAGCAGTTCTTC	CASSPGTDNEQFF
17	-	TRBV18	-	TRBJ2-1	TGTGCCAGCTCACCAGATTGGTGGGAACGTCGGCGGAATGAGCAGTTCTTC	CASSPDWWERRRNEQFF
12	-	TRBV5-8	-	TRBJ2-1	TGTGCCAGCAGCTTGGTAGTCAATGAGCAGTTCTTC	CASSLVVNEQFF
14	-	TRBV25-1	TRBD1	TRBJ2-1	TGTGCCAGCAGTCGGACAGGGGTGTACAATGAGCAGTTCTTC	CASSRTGVYNEQFF
13	-	TRBV10-3	-	TRBJ2-7	TGTGCCATCAGTGACGGACAGCCCTACGAGCAGTACTTC	CAISDGQPYEQYF
15	-	TRBV21-1	-	TRBJ2-1	TGTGCCAGCAGGCGACTAGCGGGAGGTGACAATGAGCAGTTCTTC	CASRRLAGGDNEQFF
11	-	TRBV13	-	TRBJ1-1	TGTGCCAGCAGCTCATCAGCGGAGGCTTTCTTT	CASSSSAEAFF
16	-	TRBV15	-	TRBJ2-7	TGTGCCACCAGCAGATCCCGCACAGGGAGGCTCTACGAGCAGTACTTC	CATSRSRTGRLYEQYF
16	-	TRBV29-1	-	TRBJ2-2	TGCAGCGTTGAAGATCGAGGTCCAGGGGCGACCGGGGAGCTGTTTTTT	CSVEDRGPGATGELFF
18	-	TRBV11-2	TRBD1	TRBJ1-1	TGTGCCAGCAGCTTAAAAGCTGTGACAGGGGGCTTTTTCGCTGAAGCTTTCTTT	CASSLKAVTGGFFAEAFF
13	-	TRBV4-3	-	TRBJ2-3	TGCGCCAGCAGCCAAGACTGGGGGAATACGCAGTATTTT	CASSQDWGNTQYF
14	once	TRBV28	TRBD2	TRBJ2-7	TGTGCCAGCAGCCTTCCGACTAGCGGGAGCAAGCAGTACTTC	CASSLPTSGSKQYF
15	-	TRBV6-6	-	TRBJ2-1	TGTGCCAGCGAGGGGCGGTCCATCTCCTACAATGAGCAGTTCTTC	CASEGRSISYNEQFF
11	-	TRBV7-9	-	TRBJ2-5	TGTGCCAGCAGTTTGGACGGTACCCAGTACTTC	CASSLDGTQYF
15	-	TRBV6-6	-	TRBJ1-1	TGTGCCAGCAGTTATCCGGGACTCATGAACACTGAAGCTTTCTTT	CASSYPGLMNTEAFF
13	-	TRBV15	-	TRBJ1-5	TGTGCCACCACGGACGGATGGAATCAGCCCCAGCATTTT	CATTDGWNQPQHF
14	-	TRBV29-1	-	TRBJ1-2	TGCAGCTTCGTGGACATAAGTAATCGTAGGGGCTACACCTTC	CSFVDISNRRGYTF
16	-	TRBV5-1	-	TRBJ2-1	TGCGCCAGCAGCTTGGAACGGTGGGCCGGGATCGATGAGCAGTTCTTC	CASSLERWAGIDEQFF
16	-	TRBV6-5	-	TRBJ2-1	TGTGCCAGCAGTTACTCTACCTATAACGTAGTCAATGAGCAGTTCTTC	CASSYSTYNVVNEQFF
14	-	TRBV6-5	TRBD1	TRBJ1-5	TGTGCCAGCAGTAAAGACAGGGGTCATCAGCCCCAGCATTTT	CASSKDRGHQPQHF